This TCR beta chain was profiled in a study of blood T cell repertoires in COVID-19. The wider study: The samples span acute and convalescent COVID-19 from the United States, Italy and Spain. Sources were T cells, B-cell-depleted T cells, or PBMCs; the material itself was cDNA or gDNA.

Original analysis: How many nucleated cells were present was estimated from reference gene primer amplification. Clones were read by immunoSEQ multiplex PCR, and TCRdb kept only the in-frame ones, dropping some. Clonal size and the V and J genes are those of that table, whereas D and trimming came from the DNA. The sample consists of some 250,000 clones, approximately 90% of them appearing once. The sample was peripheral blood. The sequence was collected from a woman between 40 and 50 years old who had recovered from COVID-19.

In nucleotides, the CDR3 is TGTGCCAGCAGCTTAGCCAGGGGATCGGACTACGAGCAGTACTTC. The encoded protein is CASSLARGSDYEQYF. This rearrangement joins TRBV7-2 to TRBJ2-7, with D tentatively TRBD1 (6 bases). This CDR3 has 15 amino acids. Germline V gene data show CDR1 as SGHTA and CDR2 as FQGNSA. V was clipped by 0 bases and J by 3 bases, with 12 bases between them.